The entry that follows covers one T cell receptor beta chain sequence. Its target is unknown. The length of the CDR3 is 15 residues. The V segment lost 5 bases and the J segment 5 bases; nucleotides outside the gene matches: 7. Germline V gene sequence: CDR1 MNHEY, CDR2 SMNVEV (reference sequence). The data stem from a study of T cells in localized non-small cell lung cancer. Points from the study as a whole: In adjacent lung, a median roughly 60 of the top 100 tumor clones were found.

Sequencing was performed with immunoSEQ multiplex PCR; in TCRdb, only in-frame clones are kept and a portion is missing. The repertoire has 65,000 to 95,000 clones, 60% to 85% of them found once; the top ten carry less than 20%. The chain combines TRBV27 with TRBJ2-1; 9 nucleotides line up with TRBD1. The TCR originated in a man aged 40 to 70 with stage II squamous cell lung carcinoma. The sequencing here drew on PBMCs, taken before any cancer treatment. The CDR3 sequence: CASSRPGTGHNEQFF. CDR3 nucleotides: TGTGCCAGCAGTCGACCCGGGACAGGGCACAATGAGCAGTTCTTC.